Listed below are T cell receptor beta chains from one sample, sequenced in a study of blood T cells in healthy people across ages. TCRdb reprocessed the 5' RACE reads with MiXCR, giving one entry per CDR3 protein. Of under 2 million distinct CDR3 sequences listed, about 31% are singletons. Sequencing used blood. The receptors derive from a woman between 25 and 40 years old in good health. CDR3s include the opening cysteine and the closing phenylalanine or tryptophan. The D gene is left open where the match is weak. Expanded clones are given a class, and other clones once, few, many or no size at all.

abundance: few; d_gene: .; v_gene: TRBV6-1; j_gene: TRBJ1-1; CDR3aa: CASSENRVTEAFF; CDR3nt: TGTGCCAGCAGTGAGAACAGGGTAACTGAAGCTTTCTTT
abundance: few; d_gene: TRBD1; v_gene: TRBV12-5; j_gene: TRBJ2-1; CDR3aa: CASGFFALGTAYNEQFF; CDR3nt: TGTGCTAGTGGTTTCTTCGCGCTCGGGACAGCCTACAATGAGCAGTTCTTC
abundance: .; d_gene: .; v_gene: TRBV20-1; j_gene: TRBJ1-2; CDR3aa: CSANSHDYGYTF; CDR3nt: TGCAGTGCTAACAGTCACGACTATGGCTACACCTTC
abundance: .; d_gene: .; v_gene: TRBV20-1; j_gene: TRBJ2-3; CDR3aa: CSASNPTGSTDTQYF; CDR3nt: TGCAGTGCTTCTAATCCTACAGGGAGCACAGATACGCAGTATTTT
abundance: few; d_gene: .; v_gene: TRBV5-5; j_gene: TRBJ2-7; CDR3aa: CASSLFLNEQYF; CDR3nt: TGTGCCAGCAGCTTGTTCCTAAACGAGCAGTACTTC
abundance: many; d_gene: .; v_gene: TRBV12-3/TRBV12-4; j_gene: TRBJ2-7; CDR3aa: CASSLGQGGVYEQYF; CDR3nt: TGTGCCAGCAGTTTAGGCCAGGGAGGTGTCTACGAGCAGTACTTC
abundance: few; d_gene: .; v_gene: TRBV5-1; j_gene: TRBJ2-3; CDR3aa: CASSLDRDQYTDTQYF; CDR3nt: TGCGCCAGCAGCTTGGACAGGGACCAATACACAGATACGCAGTATTTT
abundance: few; d_gene: .; v_gene: TRBV29-1; j_gene: TRBJ2-7; CDR3aa: CSGGHGTYEQYF; CDR3nt: TGCAGCGGTGGTCATGGGACCTACGAGCAGTACTTC
abundance: .; d_gene: .; v_gene: TRBV5-6; j_gene: TRBJ2-1; CDR3aa: CASSPTFYNEQFF; CDR3nt: TGTGCCAGCAGCCCTACCTTTTACAATGAGCAGTTCTTC
abundance: .; d_gene: TRBD2; v_gene: TRBV28; j_gene: TRBJ2-7; CDR3aa: CASSTRAGPAYEQYF; CDR3nt: TGTGCCAGCAGTACAAGAGCGGGACCTGCCTACGAGCAGTACTTC
abundance: many; d_gene: TRBD1; v_gene: TRBV29-1; j_gene: TRBJ2-7; CDR3aa: CSAGQGAPNEQYF; CDR3nt: TGCAGCGCCGGACAGGGGGCTCCGAACGAGCAGTACTTC
abundance: .; d_gene: .; v_gene: TRBV9; j_gene: TRBJ1-2; CDR3aa: CASSVDWRNYGYTF; CDR3nt: TGTGCCAGCAGCGTAGACTGGAGAAACTATGGCTACACCTTC
abundance: .; d_gene: .; v_gene: TRBV7-9; j_gene: TRBJ2-7; CDR3aa: CASSAQGPNYEQYF; CDR3nt: TGTGCCAGCAGCGCCCAGGGCCCCAACTACGAGCAGTACTTC
abundance: .; d_gene: .; v_gene: TRBV29-1; j_gene: TRBJ1-2; CDR3aa: CSVEGTSNYGYTF; CDR3nt: TGCAGCGTTGAAGGGACCTCTAACTATGGCTACACCTTC
abundance: .; d_gene: TRBD1; v_gene: TRBV7-2; j_gene: TRBJ2-7; CDR3aa: CASSASQGEEQYF; CDR3nt: TGTGCCAGCAGCGCCTCTCAGGGGGAAGAGCAGTACTTC
abundance: .; d_gene: .; v_gene: TRBV20-1; j_gene: TRBJ1-2; CDR3aa: CSAKGQKVRYTF; CDR3nt: TGCAGTGCTAAGGGCCAAAAGGTCCGCTACACCTTC
abundance: .; d_gene: .; v_gene: TRBV6-1; j_gene: TRBJ2-7; CDR3aa: CASLEEDYEQYF; CDR3nt: TGTGCCAGCCTCGAAGAAGACTACGAGCAGTACTTC
abundance: .; d_gene: .; v_gene: TRBV5-1; j_gene: TRBJ2-5; CDR3aa: CASSPTGQSRTYGQYF; CDR3nt: TGCGCCAGCAGCCCCACAGGACAATCCCGAACCTACGGGCAGTACTTC
abundance: .; d_gene: TRBD2; v_gene: TRBV20-1; j_gene: TRBJ2-5; CDR3aa: CSARAVAGDQETQYF; CDR3nt: TGCAGTGCTAGAGCGGTAGCGGGAGACCAAGAGACCCAGTACTTC
abundance: many; d_gene: .; v_gene: TRBV20-1; j_gene: TRBJ2-1; CDR3aa: CSTEDGSSYNEQFF; CDR3nt: TGCAGCACCGAGGACGGTAGCTCCTACAATGAGCAGTTCTTC
abundance: .; d_gene: .; v_gene: TRBV7-3; j_gene: TRBJ2-2; CDR3aa: CASSLSHTGERFF; CDR3nt: TGTGCCAGCAGCTTATCGCACACCGGGGAGCGGTTTTTT
abundance: .; d_gene: .; v_gene: TRBV29-1; j_gene: TRBJ2-1; CDR3aa: CSVRMGPQAHNEQFF; CDR3nt: TGCAGCGTTCGTATGGGGCCCCAGGCCCACAATGAGCAGTTCTTC
abundance: few; d_gene: TRBD1; v_gene: TRBV4-2; j_gene: TRBJ1-4; CDR3aa: CASSQHEADRPSLFF; CDR3nt: TGTGCCAGCAGCCAACACGAGGCGGACAGGCCGTCGCTGTTTTTT
abundance: .; d_gene: TRBD1; v_gene: TRBV20-1; j_gene: TRBJ1-1; CDR3aa: CSAETGDEVNTEAFF; CDR3nt: TGCAGTGCGGAGACAGGGGACGAGGTCAACACTGAAGCTTTCTTT
abundance: .; d_gene: .; v_gene: TRBV15; j_gene: TRBJ2-5; CDR3aa: CATKTGSGETQYF; CDR3nt: TGTGCCACCAAGACAGGAAGTGGGGAGACCCAGTACTTC
abundance: few; d_gene: .; v_gene: TRBV29-1; j_gene: TRBJ2-2; CDR3aa: CSVDDTTNTGELFF; CDR3nt: TGCAGCGTCGATGACACTACGAACACCGGGGAGCTGTTTTTT
abundance: few; d_gene: TRBD2; v_gene: TRBV5-1; j_gene: TRBJ2-1; CDR3aa: CASSFSGRDGNEQFF; CDR3nt: TGCGCCAGCAGCTTCAGCGGGAGGGATGGCAATGAGCAGTTCTTC
abundance: once; d_gene: TRBD1; v_gene: TRBV6-1; j_gene: TRBJ2-1; CDR3aa: CAGEGGQGAVDEQFF; CDR3nt: TGTGCCGGCGAAGGAGGACAGGGGGCGGTGGATGAGCAGTTCTTC
abundance: few; d_gene: .; v_gene: TRBV30; j_gene: TRBJ2-7; CDR3aa: CAWNRGGITYEQYF; CDR3nt: TGTGCCTGGAACCGAGGGGGAATCACCTACGAGCAGTACTTC
abundance: many; d_gene: .; v_gene: TRBV7-9; j_gene: TRBJ1-2; CDR3aa: CASSIQVSGGYTF; CDR3nt: TGTGCCAGCAGCATACAGGTCTCAGGAGGCTACACCTTC
abundance: few; d_gene: .; v_gene: TRBV7-9; j_gene: TRBJ2-3; CDR3aa: CASSLVVGRPDTQYF; CDR3nt: TGTGCCAGCAGCTTAGTCGTAGGGCGGCCAGATACGCAGTATTTT
abundance: few; d_gene: .; v_gene: TRBV12-3/TRBV12-4; j_gene: TRBJ2-1; CDR3aa: CASSRRQVNYNEQFF; CDR3nt: TGTGCCAGCAGCCGCCGACAAGTTAACTACAATGAGCAGTTCTTC
abundance: few; d_gene: TRBD2; v_gene: TRBV27; j_gene: TRBJ2-1; CDR3aa: CASTASGRADNEQFF; CDR3nt: TGTGCCAGCACTGCCAGCGGGAGGGCCGATAATGAGCAGTTCTTC
abundance: few; d_gene: .; v_gene: TRBV6-1; j_gene: TRBJ1-1; CDR3aa: CASSDWQSAPNTEAFF; CDR3nt: TGTGCCAGCAGTGACTGGCAGTCAGCTCCGAACACTGAAGCTTTCTTT
abundance: .; d_gene: .; v_gene: TRBV9; j_gene: TRBJ2-3; CDR3aa: CASSVGGSTLGWTDTQYF; CDR3nt: TGTGCCAGCAGCGTAGGAGGATCGACCCTTGGTTGGACAGATACGCAGTATTTT
abundance: .; d_gene: TRBD2; v_gene: TRBV6-2/TRBV6-3; j_gene: TRBJ2-1; CDR3aa: CASSYSLTGGLNEQFF; CDR3nt: TGTGCCAGCAGTTACTCGTTGACGGGGGGGCTGAATGAGCAGTTCTTC
abundance: .; d_gene: TRBD2; v_gene: TRBV6-1; j_gene: TRBJ2-1; CDR3aa: CASSGPSGRGTNEQFF; CDR3nt: TGTGCCAGCAGTGGACCTAGCGGGAGAGGAACAAATGAGCAGTTCTTC
abundance: many; d_gene: .; v_gene: TRBV7-6; j_gene: TRBJ2-3; CDR3aa: CASRSASTDTQYF; CDR3nt: TGTGCCAGCCGCTCAGCTAGCACAGATACGCAGTATTTT
abundance: .; d_gene: .; v_gene: TRBV13; j_gene: TRBJ1-1; CDR3aa: CASSLYGEGAFF; CDR3nt: TGTGCCAGCAGCTTATACGGGGAGGGAGCTTTCTTT
abundance: .; d_gene: .; v_gene: TRBV10-3; j_gene: TRBJ2-7; CDR3aa: CAISEAGAGSYEQYF; CDR3nt: TGTGCCATCAGTGAGGCAGGGGCGGGTTCCTACGAGCAGTACTTC
abundance: many; d_gene: .; v_gene: TRBV4-1; j_gene: TRBJ2-7; CDR3aa: CASSQLQGHLYEQYF; CDR3nt: TGCGCCAGCAGCCAACTTCAGGGACACCTCTACGAGCAGTACTTC
abundance: .; d_gene: .; v_gene: TRBV6-1; j_gene: TRBJ1-1; CDR3aa: CASSVGQPEAFF; CDR3nt: TGTGCCAGCAGTGTGGGGCAGCCAGAAGCTTTCTTT
abundance: many; d_gene: .; v_gene: TRBV20-1; j_gene: TRBJ2-7; CDR3aa: CSAGETEQYF; CDR3nt: TGCAGTGCGGGGGAAACCGAGCAGTACTTC
abundance: .; d_gene: .; v_gene: TRBV6-1; j_gene: TRBJ2-6; CDR3aa: CASSEGDSGANVLTF; CDR3nt: TGTGCCAGCAGTGAAGGTGATTCTGGGGCCAACGTCCTGACTTTC
abundance: .; d_gene: .; v_gene: TRBV20-1; j_gene: TRBJ2-3; CDR3aa: CSARGVNFGDTQYF; CDR3nt: TGCAGTGCTAGGGGGGTAAACTTCGGAGATACGCAGTATTTT
abundance: .; d_gene: .; v_gene: TRBV2; j_gene: TRBJ2-7; CDR3aa: CASSARGATGSYEQYF; CDR3nt: TGTGCCAGCAGTGCCCGCGGGGCTACAGGGTCCTACGAGCAGTACTTC
abundance: .; d_gene: .; v_gene: TRBV20-1; j_gene: TRBJ2-1; CDR3aa: CSATSGPGLSYNEQFF; CDR3nt: TGCAGTGCTACAAGCGGCCCGGGCCTTTCCTACAATGAGCAGTTCTTC